This T cell receptor (beta chain) is drawn from a study of preoperative IRX-2 immunotherapy in early breast cancer. The CDR3 extends over 13 amino acids. The ends were cut back, 5 bases at V and 5 bases at J, with 10 bases in the middle. Some clones are missing from TCRdb's copy, which holds only in-frame ones; the method was immunoSEQ multiplex PCR. The table shows 30,000 or so clones, with 82% occurring only once. Treatment defined: preoperative locoregional IRX-2 cytokine immunotherapy. Samples came from a phase Ib trial of preoperative locoregional IRX-2 cytokine immunotherapy. The gene calls are TRBV7-1 and TRBJ1-5; D uncertain. TRBV7-1 is annotated as an ORF whose role is uncertain. The source of this sequence is a human donor with breast cancer. The sample was collected from a patient treated with IRX-2 immunotherapy. CDR3 in DNA: TGTGCCAGCAGCCCCCTCGGCTATCAGCCCCAGCATTTT. This encodes CASSPLGYQPQHF.